Below, 15 T cell receptor beta chains from the same sample are listed, as sequenced in a study of OX40 agonist ivuxolimab in advanced cancers. TCRdb's table, derived via immunoSEQ multiplex PCR, lists solely in-frame clones and lacks some. In the table there are about 73,000 clones, roughly nine tenths of which are singletons. The source material was CD4+ or CD8+ T cells sorted from blood, sampled in a trial of the OX40 agonist ivuxolimab. Receptors originate from an adult with an advanced solid tumor such as melanoma, head and neck, liver or kidney cancer.

This clone was observed a single time. The genes are TRBV19 and TRBJ2-2; D is unresolved. The V and J ends lost 3 bases and 1 base respectively, with 6 bases between them. CDR3 size: 14 residues. Germline lookup yields CDR1 LNHDA and CDR2 SQIVND (reference sequence). The CDR3 DNA is TGTGCCAGTAGTATTCCGAAGAACACCGGGGAGCTGTTTTTT. This sequence encodes CASSIPKNTGELFF. Complete variable domain (other parts from reference TRBV19 and TRBJ2-2): DGGITQSPKYLFRKEGQNVTLSCEQNLNHDAMYWYRQDPGQGLRLIYYSQIVNDFQKGDIAEGYSVSREKKESFPLTVTSAQKNPTAFYLCASSIPKNTGELFFGEGSRLTVL.

This chain connects TRBV6-6 to TRBJ2-1; TRBD2 might be the D (6 bases). This CDR3 region has 15 residues. Trimming removed 5 bases at V and 7 bases at J, with 18 bases between. The germline V gene has CDR1 MNHNY and CDR2 SVGAGI (reference sequence). The CDR3 bases are TGTGCCAGCAGTGACTATGTCGTAGGGAGGAATGAGCAGTTCTTC. Amino acids: CASSDYVVGRNEQFF.

This clone was picked up one time. The chain links TRBV23-1 to TRBJ2-7, with D unclear. TRBV23-1 is labeled an ORF, and its function is uncertain. This CDR3 spans 14 amino acids. With 3 bases removed from V and 3 bases from J, the gap between germline ends came to 12 bases. CDR3 sequence (DNA): TGCGCCAGCAGTCATTCGGGCAGGCGCTACGAGCAGTACTTC. It translates to CASSHSGRRYEQYF.

This clone was found a few times. J is TRBJ1-5 and V is TRBV6-1; no reliable D call. V gave up 5 bases and J gave up 1 base, with 6 bases separating them. The CDR3 covers 13 residues. Germline CDR1 is MNHNS and CDR2 is SASEGT. This CDR3 reads CASSSESNQPQHF. For the CDR3, the DNA is TGTGCCAGCAGTTCGGAAAGCAATCAGCCCCAGCATTTT.

The chain is built from TRBV18 and TRBJ1-5; 8 bases align to TRBD1. The V gene end was trimmed by 2 bases and the J gene end by 3 bases; junction bases not matched to a gene: 3. The CDR3 covers 15 residues. CDR1 is KGHSH and CDR2 is LQKENI in the germline V gene. CDR3 nucleotides: TGTGCCAGCTCACCAGTGACAGGGGACAATCAGCCCCAGCATTTT. It is translated as CASSPVTGDNQPQHF. Full variable domain (remainder filled in from reference TRBV18 and TRBJ1-5): NAGVMQNPRHLVRRRGQEARLRCSPMKGHSHVYWYRQLPEEGLKFMVYLQKENIIDESGMPKERFSAEFPKEGPSILRIQQVVRGDSAAYFCASSPVTGDNQPQHFGDGTRLSIL.

This clone turned up a few times. This sequence joins TRBV5-1 and TRBJ1-1; D not certain. V shed 2 bases and J shed 0 bases, with 11 bases lying between them. The CDR3 runs 15 residues. The germline V gene has CDR1 SGHRS and CDR2 YFSETQ. CDR3 protein: CASSFGGLMNTEAFF. The CDR3 DNA follows: TGCGCCAGCAGCTTTGGTGGCCTTATGAACACTGAAGCTTTCTTT.

CDR3 in DNA: TGTGCCAGTAGTATCGGAGGGGGCGGCAATCAGCCCCAGCATTTT. Translated, it gives CASSIGGGGNQPQHF. The genes are TRBV19 and TRBJ1-5; 7 nucleotides align to TRBD1. The V segment lost 3 bases and the J segment 2 bases; nucleotides outside the gene matches: 4. The CDR3 extends over 15 amino acids. The germline V gene has CDR1 LNHDA and CDR2 SQIVND (reference sequence).

The gene calls are TRBV18 and TRBJ2-1, with D unclear. Germline V gene lookup returns CDR1 KGHSH and CDR2 LQKENI. The CDR3 length is 12 residues. V was cut by 2 bases and J by 7 bases, with 6 bases left in between. The CDR3 DNA is TGTGCCAGCTCACCAAAGGGAAATGAGCAGTTCTTC. It translates to CASSPKGNEQFF.

The chain couples TRBV21-1 to TRBJ2-7; the table's D call of TRBD1 was not tested on the DNA. TRBV21-1 is noted as a pseudogene. The CDR3 spans 15 residues. The CDR3 spells CASSRGLGGSYEQYF. The DNA for the CDR3 is TGTGCCAGCAGCAGGGGTTTAGGGGGCAGCTACGAGCAGTACTTC.

The V call is TRBV5-1, the J call TRBJ2-7; D possibly corresponds to TRBD1 (6 bases). The CDR3 consists of 13 residues. V shed 4 bases and J shed 4 bases, with 12 bases lying between them. The germline V gene encodes CDR1 SGHRS and CDR2 YFSETQ. The CDR3 nucleotides read TGCGCCAGCAGCGTCACAGGGTGGTACGAGCAGTACTTC. The encoded protein is CASSVTGWYEQYF.

The rearrangement links TRBV28 to TRBJ2-7, with D tentatively TRBD1 (8 bases). The ends were cut back, 5 bases at V and 4 bases at J, with 21 bases in the middle. CDR1 and CDR2 (germline): MDHEN, SYDVKM. The CDR3 has 16 amino acids. CDR3: CASSGSRTGRGYEQYF. In DNA form, the CDR3 reads TGTGCCAGCAGTGGGAGCCGGACAGGGCGGGGGTACGAGCAGTACTTC.

This clone was detected once. The rearrangement links TRBV4-1 to TRBJ2-3; 10 positions match TRBD2. The CDR3 runs 19 residues. The germline gives CDR1 MGHRA, CDR2 YSYEKL. V shed 0 bases, J shed 3 bases, and the junction held 12 bases outside the gene matches. The CDR3 region has the DNA TGCGCCAGCAGCCAAGATTACCGGGATAGCGGGGGGTTAACAGATACGCAGTATTTT. Its protein product is CASSQDYRDSGGLTDTQYF.

The chain has TRBV4-1 and TRBJ1-3, with unresolved D. The germline V gene encodes CDR1 MGHRA and CDR2 YSYEKL. V lost 6 bases and J lost 0, with 12 bases in between. This CDR3 has 15 residues. CDR3 loop: CASSRDSSSGNTIYF. The CDR3 nucleotides read TGCGCCAGCAGTCGCGACTCGAGCTCTGGAAACACCATATATTTT.

V and J are TRBV7-9 and TRBJ2-7; 8 bases are shared with TRBD1. Germline-derived CDR1 and CDR2 are SEHNR and FQNEAQ (reference sequence). The CDR3 length is 16 residues. J lost 6 bases, V lost 5 bases, and 15 bases had no gene match. CDR3 DNA sequence: TGTGCCAGCAGCCCGCCCGGACAGGGCCCTCTCCGCGAGCAGTACTTC. Its translation is CASSPPGQGPLREQYF.

The V call is TRBV14, the J call TRBJ2-2; D possibly matches TRBD1 or TRBD2 (6 bases each). Trimming removed 4 bases at V and 4 bases at J, with 13 bases between. CDR1 and CDR2 (germline): SGHDN, FVKESK. The CDR3 runs 15 residues. CDR3 region: CASSPTGLLTGELFF. CDR3 coding DNA: TGTGCCAGCAGCCCGACAGGACTACTCACCGGGGAGCTGTTTTTT. Filled out from reference TRBV14 and TRBJ2-2, the complete variable domain reads EAGVTQFPSHSVIEKGQTVTLRCDPISGHDNLYWYRRVMGKEIKFLLHFVKESKQDESGMPNNRFLAERTGGTYSTLKVQPAELEDSGVYFCASSPTGLLTGELFFGEGSRLTVL.